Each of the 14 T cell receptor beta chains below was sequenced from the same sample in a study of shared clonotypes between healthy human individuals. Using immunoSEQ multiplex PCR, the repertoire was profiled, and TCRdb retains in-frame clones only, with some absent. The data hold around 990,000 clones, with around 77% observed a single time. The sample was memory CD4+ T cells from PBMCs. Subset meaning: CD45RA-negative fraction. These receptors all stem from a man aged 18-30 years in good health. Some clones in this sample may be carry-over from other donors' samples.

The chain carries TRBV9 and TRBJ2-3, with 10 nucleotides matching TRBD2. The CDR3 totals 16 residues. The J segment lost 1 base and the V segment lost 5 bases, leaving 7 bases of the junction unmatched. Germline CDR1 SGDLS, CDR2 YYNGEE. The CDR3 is CASSLGAGGRTDTQYF. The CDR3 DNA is TGTGCCAGCAGTCTTGGAGCGGGAGGGCGCACAGATACGCAGTATTTT.

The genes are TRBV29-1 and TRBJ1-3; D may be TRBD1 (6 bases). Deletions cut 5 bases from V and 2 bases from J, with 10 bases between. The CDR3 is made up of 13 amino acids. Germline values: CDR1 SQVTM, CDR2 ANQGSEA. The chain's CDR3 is CSVLAGAGNTIYF. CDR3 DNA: TGCAGCGTTCTTGCAGGGGCTGGAAACACCATATATTTT. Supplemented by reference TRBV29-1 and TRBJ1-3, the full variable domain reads SAVISQKPSRDICQRGTSLTIQCQVDSQVTMMFWYRQQPGQSLTLIATANQGSEATYESGFVIDKFPISRPNLTFSTLTVSNMSPEDSSIYLCSVLAGAGNTIYFGEGSWLTVV.

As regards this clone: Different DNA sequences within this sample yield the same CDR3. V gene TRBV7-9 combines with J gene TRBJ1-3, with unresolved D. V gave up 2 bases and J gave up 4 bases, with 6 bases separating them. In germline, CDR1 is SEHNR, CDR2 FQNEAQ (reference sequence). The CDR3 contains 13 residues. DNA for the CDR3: TGTGCCAGCAGCTTACTCGACGGAAACACCATATATTTT. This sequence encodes CASSLLDGNTIYF.

The chain's CDR3 is CASSLGRGGTSGTDTQYF. The CDR3 nucleotides read TGTGCCAGCAGCTTAGGCCGAGGAGGGACTAGCGGAACAGATACGCAGTATTTT. The chain uses TRBV7-3 and TRBJ2-3, with TRBD2 identical over 11 bases. V gave up 2 bases and J gave up 3 bases; unmatched junction bases: 10. The germline V gene has CDR1 SGHTA and CDR2 FQGTGA. The CDR3 has 18 residues.

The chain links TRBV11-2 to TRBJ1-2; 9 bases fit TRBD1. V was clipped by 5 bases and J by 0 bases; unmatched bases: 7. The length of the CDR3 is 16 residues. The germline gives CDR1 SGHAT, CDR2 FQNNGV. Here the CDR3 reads CASSRTGTGSNYGYTF. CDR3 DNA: TGTGCCAGCAGCCGGACCGGGACAGGGTCTAACTATGGCTACACCTTC.

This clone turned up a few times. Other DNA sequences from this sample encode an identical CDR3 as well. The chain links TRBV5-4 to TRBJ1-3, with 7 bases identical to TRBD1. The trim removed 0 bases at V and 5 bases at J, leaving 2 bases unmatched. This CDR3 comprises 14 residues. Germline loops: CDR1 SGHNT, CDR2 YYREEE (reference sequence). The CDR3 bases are TGTGCCAGCAGCTTGGAAGGGGGCCGAAACACCATATATTTT. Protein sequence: CASSLEGGRNTIYF.

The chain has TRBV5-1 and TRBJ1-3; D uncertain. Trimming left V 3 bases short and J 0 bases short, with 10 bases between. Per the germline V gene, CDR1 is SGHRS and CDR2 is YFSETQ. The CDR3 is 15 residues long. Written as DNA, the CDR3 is TGCGCCAGCAGCTCGTCCGGGAACTCTGGAAACACCATATATTTT. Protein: CASSSSGNSGNTIYF.

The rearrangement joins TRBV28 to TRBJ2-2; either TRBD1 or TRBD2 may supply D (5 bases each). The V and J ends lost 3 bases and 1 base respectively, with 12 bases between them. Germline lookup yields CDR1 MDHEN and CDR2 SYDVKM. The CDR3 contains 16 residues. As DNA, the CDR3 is TGTGCCAGCAGTTTCACCGGGACCTTGAACACCGGGGAGCTGTTTTTT. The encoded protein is CASSFTGTLNTGELFF.

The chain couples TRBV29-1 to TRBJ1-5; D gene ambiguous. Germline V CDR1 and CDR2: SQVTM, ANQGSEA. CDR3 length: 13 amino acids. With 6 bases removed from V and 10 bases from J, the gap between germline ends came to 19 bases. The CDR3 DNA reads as TGCAGCGTAGGTGGGCAAATCACGGGCCCCCAGCATTTT. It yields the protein CSVGGQITGPQHF.

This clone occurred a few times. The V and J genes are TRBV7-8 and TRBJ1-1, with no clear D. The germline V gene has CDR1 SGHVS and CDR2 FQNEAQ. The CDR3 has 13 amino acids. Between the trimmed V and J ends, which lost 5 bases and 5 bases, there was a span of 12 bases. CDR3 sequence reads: CASSTRTGTEAFF. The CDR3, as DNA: TGTGCCAGCAGCACGAGGACCGGAACTGAAGCTTTCTTT.

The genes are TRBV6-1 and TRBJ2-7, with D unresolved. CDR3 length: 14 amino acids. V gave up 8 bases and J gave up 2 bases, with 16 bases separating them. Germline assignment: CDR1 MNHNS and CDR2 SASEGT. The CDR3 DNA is TGTGCCAGCGGCCCCTTACAATACACCTACGAGCAGTACTTC. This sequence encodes CASGPLQYTYEQYF.

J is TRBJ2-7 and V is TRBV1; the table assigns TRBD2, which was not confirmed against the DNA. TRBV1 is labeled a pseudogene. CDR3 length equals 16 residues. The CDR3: CTSSQVGLAGVGEQYF. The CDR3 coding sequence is TGCACCAGCAGCCAGGTCGGACTAGCGGGAGTTGGAGAGCAGTACTTC.

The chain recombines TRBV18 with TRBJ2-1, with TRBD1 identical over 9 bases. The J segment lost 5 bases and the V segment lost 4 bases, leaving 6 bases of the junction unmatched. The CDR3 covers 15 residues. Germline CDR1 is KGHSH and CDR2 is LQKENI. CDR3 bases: TGTGCCAGCTCACGCCCCGGGACAGGGCACAATGAGCAGTTCTTC. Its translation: CASSRPGTGHNEQFF.

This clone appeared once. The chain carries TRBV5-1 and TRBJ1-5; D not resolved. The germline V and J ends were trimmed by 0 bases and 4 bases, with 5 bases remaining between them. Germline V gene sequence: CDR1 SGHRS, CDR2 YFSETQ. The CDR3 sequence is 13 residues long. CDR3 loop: CASSLAENQPQHF. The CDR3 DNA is TGCGCCAGCAGCTTGGCCGAGAATCAGCCCCAGCATTTT.